This T cell receptor beta chain was recorded in a study of CD8+CD57+ T cells in acquired aplastic anemia. The overall study: Across the sorted CD4+ and CD8+ cells, DNA amounts averaged about 3.1 ug.

CD8+CD57+ cell expansion had been shown by flow cytometry in patients chosen for sequencing. CDR3 and TCR beta VDJ profiling relied on genomic DNA as the template. Via MiXCR, TCRdb re-called the reads, giving one row per CDR3 protein. The sample records about half a million distinct CDR3 sequences, under 40% being singletons. As regards this clonotype: Its cognate antigen is unknown.

Overall study findings and caveats: Some 30 was the count of CD8+ CDR3 sequences that patients shared with controls.

The germline V gene encodes CDR1 PRHDT and CDR2 FYEKMQ (reference sequence). Trimming took 4 bases from V and 6 from J; bases not matched to a gene: 5. This CDR3 contains 15 residues. The chain recombines TRBV13 with TRBJ2-3, with 12 bases lining up with TRBD2. The origin of this receptor is a human donor with aplastic anemia. Sequences were obtained from sorted CD4+, CD8+, or CD8+CD57+ T cells (not recorded which) from PBMCs. The CDR3 is CASSSTSGGVDTQYF. Written as DNA, the CDR3 is TGTGCCAGCAGCTCGACTAGCGGGGGTGTCGATACGCAGTATTTT.